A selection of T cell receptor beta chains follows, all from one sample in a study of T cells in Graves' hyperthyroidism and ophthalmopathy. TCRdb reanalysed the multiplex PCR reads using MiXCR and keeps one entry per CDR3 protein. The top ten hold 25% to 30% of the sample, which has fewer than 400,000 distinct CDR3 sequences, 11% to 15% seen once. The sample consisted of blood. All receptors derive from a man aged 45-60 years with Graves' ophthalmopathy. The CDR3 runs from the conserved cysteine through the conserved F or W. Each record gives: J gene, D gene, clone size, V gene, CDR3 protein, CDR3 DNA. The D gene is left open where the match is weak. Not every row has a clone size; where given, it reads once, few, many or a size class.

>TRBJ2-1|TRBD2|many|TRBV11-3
CASSLDGGGNPHEQFF
TGTGCCAGCAGCTTAGACGGGGGAGGGAACCCCCATGAGCAGTTCTTC
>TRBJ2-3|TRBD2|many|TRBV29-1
CSVESGITDTQYF
TGCAGCGTCGAGAGCGGGATCACAGATACGCAGTATTTT
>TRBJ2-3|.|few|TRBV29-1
CSVEERDKGTDTQYF
TGCAGCGTTGAAGAAAGGGACAAAGGCACAGATACGCAGTATTTT
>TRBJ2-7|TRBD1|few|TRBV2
CASSVTGENEQYF
TGTGCCAGCAGTGTCACAGGGGAAAACGAGCAGTACTTC
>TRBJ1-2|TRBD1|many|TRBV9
CASSGGQVNYGYTF
TGTGCCAGCAGCGGCGGACAGGTGAACTATGGCTACACCTTC
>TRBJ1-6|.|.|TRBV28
CASSLGAGGSPLHF
TGTGCCAGCAGTTTAGGAGCTGGGGGTTCACCCCTCCACTTT
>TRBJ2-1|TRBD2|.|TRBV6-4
CASSDSGGRASNEQFF
TGTGCCAGCAGTGACTCGGGCGGGAGGGCCTCCAATGAGCAGTTCTTC
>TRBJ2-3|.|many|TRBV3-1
CASSQRETDTQYF
TGTGCCAGCAGCCAAAGGGAGACAGATACGCAGTATTTT
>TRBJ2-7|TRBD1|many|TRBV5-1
CASSVDRGAYEQYF
TGTGCCAGCTCAGTAGACAGGGGAGCGTACGAGCAGTACTTC
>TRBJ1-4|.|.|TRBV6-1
CASSVGTREKLFF
TGTGCCAGCAGTGTAGGGACCAGGGAAAAACTGTTTTTT
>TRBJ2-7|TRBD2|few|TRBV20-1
CSARLWTSGIGYEQYF
TGCAGTGCTAGACTTTGGACTAGCGGGATTGGCTACGAGCAGTACTTC
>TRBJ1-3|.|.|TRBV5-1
CASSPIGEFSGNTIYF
TGCGCCAGCAGCCCCATTGGAGAATTCTCTGGAAACACCATATATTTT
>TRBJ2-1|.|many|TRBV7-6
CASSASGGLASYNEQFF
TGTGCCAGCAGCGCCAGTGGTGGGCTCGCTTCCTACAATGAGCAGTTCTTC
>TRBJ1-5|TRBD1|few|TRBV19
CATGTGEWSNQPQHF
TGTGCCACCGGGACAGGGGAATGGAGCAATCAGCCCCAGCATTTT
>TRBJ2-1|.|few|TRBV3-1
CASSQVTSSGEQFF
TGTGCCAGCAGCCAAGTAACTAGCTCCGGTGAGCAGTTCTTC
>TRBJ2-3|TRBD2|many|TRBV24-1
CATSDRAGPYTDTQYF
TGTGCCACCAGTGATCGAGCGGGACCCTACACAGATACGCAGTATTTT
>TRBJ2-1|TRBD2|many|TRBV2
CASSENRGLAGGPSVEQFF
TGTGCCAGCAGTGAAAACAGGGGACTAGCGGGAGGACCCAGTGTGGAGCAGTTCTTC
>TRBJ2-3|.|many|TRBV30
CAWSVGTDTQYF
TGTGCCTGGAGTGTTGGTACAGATACGCAGTATTTT
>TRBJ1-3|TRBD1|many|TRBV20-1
CSASPDRGFGNTIYF
TGCAGTGCTAGTCCGGACAGGGGGTTTGGAAACACCATATATTTT
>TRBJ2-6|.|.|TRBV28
CASSFGRGLPGSGANVLTF
TGTGCCAGCAGTTTTGGTAGGGGGTTGCCTGGGTCTGGGGCCAACGTCCTGACTTTC
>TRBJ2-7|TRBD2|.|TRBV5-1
CASSLAGLAYYEQYF
TGCGCCAGCAGCTTGGCCGGACTAGCGTACTACGAGCAGTACTTC
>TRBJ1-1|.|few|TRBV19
CASSTGALAAFF
TGTGCCAGTAGTACAGGGGCATTGGCTGCTTTCTTT
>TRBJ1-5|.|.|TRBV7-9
CASSPSWGQQPQHF
TGTGCCAGCAGCCCCTCCTGGGGTCAACAGCCCCAGCATTTT
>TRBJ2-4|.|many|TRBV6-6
CASSYSVLDVIGNIQYF
TGTGCCAGCAGTTACAGTGTGCTCGACGTTATTGGGAACATTCAGTACTTC
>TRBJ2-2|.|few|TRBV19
CASLLATGELFF
TGTGCCAGCCTATTGGCCACCGGGGAGCTGTTTTTT
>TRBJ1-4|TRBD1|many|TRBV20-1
CSARAVGQGNEKLFF
TGCAGTGCTAGAGCTGTCGGACAGGGGAATGAAAAACTGTTTTTT
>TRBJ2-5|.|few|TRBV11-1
CASSAQRGGYQETQYF
TGTGCCAGCAGCGCGCAGAGGGGCGGGTACCAAGAGACCCAGTACTTC
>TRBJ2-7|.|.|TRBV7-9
CASSGTRRTESYEQYF
TGTGCCAGCAGCGGGACACGACGGACAGAGTCCTACGAGCAGTACTTC
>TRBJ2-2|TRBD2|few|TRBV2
CASSLAGGYTGELFF
TGTGCCAGCAGCCTAGCGGGAGGGTACACCGGGGAGCTGTTTTTT
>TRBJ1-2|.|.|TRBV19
CASRRQGNEYGYTF
TGTGCCAGTAGGAGGCAGGGGAATGAATATGGCTACACCTTC
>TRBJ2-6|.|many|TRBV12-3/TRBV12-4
CASSLNSGANVLTF
TGTGCCAGCAGTTTAAACTCTGGGGCCAACGTCCTGACTTTC
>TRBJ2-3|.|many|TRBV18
CASSPRVLGTDTQYF
TGTGCCAGCTCACCACGGGTGTTGGGCACAGATACGCAGTATTTT
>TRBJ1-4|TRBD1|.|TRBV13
CASSGPGQGNEKLFF
TGTGCCAGCAGCGGACCGGGACAGGGGAATGAAAAACTGTTTTTT
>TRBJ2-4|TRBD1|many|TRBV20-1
CSAINPTGGGNIQYF
TGCAGTGCTATCAACCCGACAGGGGGAGGAAACATTCAGTACTTC
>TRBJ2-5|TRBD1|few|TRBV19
CASSKQGAETQYF
TGTGCCAGTAGTAAACAGGGGGCCGAGACCCAGTACTTC